Below, 11 T cell receptor beta chains from the same sample are listed, as sequenced in a study of T cells in Graves' hyperthyroidism and ophthalmopathy. Amplified TCR beta CDR3 regions derived from RNA transcripts. Researchers ran a first-round RT-PCR on the TCR CDR3 using the HTBI primer set. MiXCR, run by TCRdb on the multiplex PCR reads, gives a single entry per CDR3 protein. The sample holds more than 500,000 distinct CDR3 sequences, roughly 15% seen once. Sequencing used blood. These receptors were taken from a woman aged 25 to 45 with Graves' ophthalmopathy.

This clonotype was picked up a small number of times. This rearrangement joins TRBV6-4 to TRBJ2-2, with D perhaps TRBD1 (5 bases). Germline V gives CDR1 MRHNA, CDR2 SNTAGT. The length of the CDR3 is 13 residues. The V end lost 7 bases, the J end lost 2 bases, and 8 bases lay between the germline ends. CDR3 sequence (DNA): TGTGCCAGCAAGGACATAAACACCGGGGAGCTGTTTTTT. This translates into CASKDINTGELFF.

There are many counts of this clonotype. The CDR3 spells CASSQDYPRGVNGYEQYF. The CDR3, as DNA: TGTGCCAGCAGCCAAGATTACCCGAGGGGGGTGAATGGATACGAGCAGTACTTC. The chain combines TRBV4-2 with TRBJ2-7; D possibly matches TRBD1 or TRBD2 (6 bases each). CDR3 size: 18 residues. Trimming stripped 0 bases from V and 4 bases from J, with 22 bases between. Germline lookup yields CDR1 LGHNA and CDR2 YNFKEQ.

Ten or more counts support this clonotype. The rearrangement joins TRBV20-1 to TRBJ2-3; 7 nucleotides align to TRBD2. Germline values: CDR1 DFQATT, CDR2 SNEGSKA (reference sequence). The length of the CDR3 is 16 residues. With 0 bases clipped from V and 1 base from J, the junction kept 7 bases outside the gene matches. The CDR3 DNA reads TGCAGTGCTAGAGATCTCACTAGCGATCGCACAGATACGCAGTATTTT. This gives the protein CSARDLTSDRTDTQYF.

This clonotype was detected many times. The chain joins TRBV2 to TRBJ2-3; no firm D call. Germline V gene sequence: CDR1 SNHLY, CDR2 FYNNEI. The CDR3 contains 13 residues. V gave up 3 bases and J gave up 1 base, with 5 bases separating them. CDR3 loop: CASSDSGTDTQYF. The DNA for the CDR3 is TGTGCCAGCAGTGACTCGGGCACAGATACGCAGTATTTT.

In DNA, the CDR3 is TGTGCCAGCAGCTTACAGCAGGGCCCGCGGTATACGCAGTATTTT. It specifies CASSLQQGPRYTQYF. The chain uses TRBV7-9 and TRBJ2-3, with D perhaps matching TRBD1 (5 bases). The CDR3 covers 15 residues. Per germline, CDR1 SEHNR and CDR2 FQNEAQ (reference sequence). V was shortened by 2 bases and J by 7 bases, with 16 bases between the two germline ends.

The gene calls are TRBV2 and TRBJ1-1, with a tentative D call TRBD1 (5 bases). Germline CDR1 SNHLY, CDR2 FYNNEI. This CDR3 is 13 amino acids long. The ends were cut back, 6 bases at V and 0 bases at J, with 8 bases in the middle. CDR3 in DNA: TGTGCCAGCAGCGCACAGGTGAACACTGAAGCTTTCTTT. Translating gives CASSAQVNTEAFF. Variable domain in full (rest from reference TRBV2 and TRBJ1-1): EPEVTQTPSHQVTQMGQEVILRCVPISNHLYFYWYRQILGQKVEFLVSFYNNEISEKSEIFDDQFSVERPDGSNFTLKIRSTKLEDSAMYFCASSAQVNTEAFFGQGTRLTVV.

This clonotype has only a few counts. The V and J genes are TRBV19 and TRBJ2-1; 8 positions match TRBD2. Germline assignment: CDR1 LNHDA and CDR2 SQIVND (reference sequence). V lost 5 bases, J lost 9 bases, and 9 bases stayed unmatched. This CDR3 spans 14 amino acids. The CDR3 bases are TGTGCCAGTAGTCCCCCCCATGCGGGAGGTGAGCAGTTCTTC. Residues: CASSPPHAGGEQFF.

This clonotype was detected ten times or more. The genes are TRBV5-1 and TRBJ1-2; TRBD1 might be the D (6 bases). CDR1 is SGHRS, CDR2 YFSETQ, per germline. CDR3 length: 12 residues. Deletions cut 4 bases from V and 6 bases from J, with 10 bases between. The CDR3 loop reads CASSRTADGYTF. The CDR3 DNA is TGCGCCAGCAGCCGGACAGCAGATGGCTACACCTTC.

The rearrangement links TRBV29-1 to TRBJ1-1; 11 bases are shared with TRBD1. V trimming: 6 bases; J trimming: 1 base; junction bases outside the gene matches: 7. In germline, CDR1 is SQVTM, CDR2 ANQGSEA. The CDR3 has 15 amino acids. This CDR3 is CSVARTGGENTEAFF. CDR3 sequence (DNA): TGCAGCGTCGCCCGGACAGGGGGCGAGAACACTGAAGCTTTCTTT.

The table lists this clonotype with many counts. The rearrangement uses TRBV10-3 and TRBJ1-4; TRBD1 matches at 8 bases. Per the germline V gene, CDR1 is ENHRY and CDR2 is SYGVKD. After removal of 6 bases from V and 8 bases from J, the junction contained 8 bases not matched to a gene. The length of the CDR3 is 14 residues. This CDR3 reads CAISEDREGEKLFF. Here the CDR3 DNA reads TGTGCCATCAGCGAGGACAGGGAGGGAGAAAAACTGTTTTTT.

This clonotype was counted at least ten times. The chain couples TRBV30 to TRBJ1-2; 7 nucleotides align to TRBD1. CDR1 and CDR2 from the germline V gene are GTSNPN and SVGIG (reference sequence). CDR3 length: 14 residues. Trimming took 0 bases from V and 6 from J; bases not matched to a gene: 7. In nucleotides, the CDR3 is TGTGCCTGGAGTGTACCGACAGGGCGACATGGCTACACCTTC. It yields the protein CAWSVPTGRHGYTF.